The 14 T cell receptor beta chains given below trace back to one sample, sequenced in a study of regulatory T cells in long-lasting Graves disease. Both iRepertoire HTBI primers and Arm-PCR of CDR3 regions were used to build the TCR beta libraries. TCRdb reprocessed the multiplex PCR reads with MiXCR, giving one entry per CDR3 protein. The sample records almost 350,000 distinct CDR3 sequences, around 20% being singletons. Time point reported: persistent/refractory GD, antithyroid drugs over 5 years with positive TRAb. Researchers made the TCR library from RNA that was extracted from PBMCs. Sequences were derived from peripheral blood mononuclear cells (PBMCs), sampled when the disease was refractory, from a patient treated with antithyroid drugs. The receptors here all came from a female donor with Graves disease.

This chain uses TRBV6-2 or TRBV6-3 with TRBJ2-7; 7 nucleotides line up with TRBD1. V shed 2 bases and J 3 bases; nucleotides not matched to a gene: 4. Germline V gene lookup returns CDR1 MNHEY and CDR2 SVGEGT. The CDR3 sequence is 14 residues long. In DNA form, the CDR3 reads TGTGCCAGCAGTTACCGGGACAGATACTACGAGCAGTACTTC. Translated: CASSYRDRYYEQYF.

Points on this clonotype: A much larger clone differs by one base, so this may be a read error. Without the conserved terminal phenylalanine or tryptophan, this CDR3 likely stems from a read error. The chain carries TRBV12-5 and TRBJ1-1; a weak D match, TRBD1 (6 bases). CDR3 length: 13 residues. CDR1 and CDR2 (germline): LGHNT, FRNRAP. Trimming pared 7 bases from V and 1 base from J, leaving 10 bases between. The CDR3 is CASAQGGNTEAFS. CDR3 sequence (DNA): TGTGCTAGTGCACAGGGCGGGAACACTGAAGCTTTCTCT.

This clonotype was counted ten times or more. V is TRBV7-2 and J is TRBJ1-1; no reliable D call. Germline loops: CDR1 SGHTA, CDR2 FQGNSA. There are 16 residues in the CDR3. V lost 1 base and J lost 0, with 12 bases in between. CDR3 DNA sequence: TGTGCCAGCAGCTTAGAGCGTGGGCCCCTGAACACTGAAGCTTTCTTT. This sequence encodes CASSLERGPLNTEAFF.

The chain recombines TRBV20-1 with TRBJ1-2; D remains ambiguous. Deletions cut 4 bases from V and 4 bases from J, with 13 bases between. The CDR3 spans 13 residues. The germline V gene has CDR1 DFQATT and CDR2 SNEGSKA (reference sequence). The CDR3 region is CSAKKHGSYGYTF. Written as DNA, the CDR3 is TGCAGTGCTAAAAAACACGGAAGCTATGGCTACACCTTC.

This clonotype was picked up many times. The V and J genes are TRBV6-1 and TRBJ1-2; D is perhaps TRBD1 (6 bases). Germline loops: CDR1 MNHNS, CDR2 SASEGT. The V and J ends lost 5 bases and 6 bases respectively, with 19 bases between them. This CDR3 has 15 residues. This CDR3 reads CASSHNRESRDGYTF. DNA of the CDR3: TGTGCCAGCAGTCACAACAGGGAATCGCGGGATGGCTACACCTTC.

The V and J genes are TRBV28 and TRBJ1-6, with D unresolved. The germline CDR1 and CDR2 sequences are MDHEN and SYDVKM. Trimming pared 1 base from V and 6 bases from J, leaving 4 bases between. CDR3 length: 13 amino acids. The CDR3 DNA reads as TGTGCCAGCAGTTTATTAACTAATTCACCCCTCCACTTT. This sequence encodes CASSLLTNSPLHF.

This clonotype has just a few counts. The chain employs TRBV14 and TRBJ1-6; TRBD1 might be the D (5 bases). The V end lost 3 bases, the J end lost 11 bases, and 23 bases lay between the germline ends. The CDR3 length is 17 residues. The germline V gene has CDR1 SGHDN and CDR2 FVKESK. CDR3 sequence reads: CASSHRIQGLNLAPLHF. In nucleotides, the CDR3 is TGTGCCAGCAGCCATCGCATCCAGGGTCTCAATTTGGCACCCCTCCACTTT. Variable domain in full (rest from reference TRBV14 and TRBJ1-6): EAGVTQFPSHSVIEKGQTVTLRCDPISGHDNLYWYRRVMGKEIKFLLHFVKESKQDESGMPNNRFLAERTGGTYSTLKVQPAELEDSGVYFCASSHRIQGLNLAPLHFGNGTRLTVT.

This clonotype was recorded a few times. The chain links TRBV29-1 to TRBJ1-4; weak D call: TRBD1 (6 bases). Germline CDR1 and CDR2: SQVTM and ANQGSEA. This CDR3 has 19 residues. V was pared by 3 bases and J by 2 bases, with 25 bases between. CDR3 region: CSVDKRVGSGAGTNEKLFF. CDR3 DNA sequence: TGCAGCGTTGATAAGAGGGTCGGGTCAGGGGCTGGGACTAATGAAAAACTGTTTTTT.

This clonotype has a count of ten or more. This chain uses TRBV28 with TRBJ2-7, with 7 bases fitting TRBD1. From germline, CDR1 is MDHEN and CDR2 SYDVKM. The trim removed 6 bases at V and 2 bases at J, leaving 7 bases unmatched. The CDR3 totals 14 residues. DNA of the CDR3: TGTGCCAGCAGCCAACCGGGACAGACCTACGAGCAGTACTTC. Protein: CASSQPGQTYEQYF.

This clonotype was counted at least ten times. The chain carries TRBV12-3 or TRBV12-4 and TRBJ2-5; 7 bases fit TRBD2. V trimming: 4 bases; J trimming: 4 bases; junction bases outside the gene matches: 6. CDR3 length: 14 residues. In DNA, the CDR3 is TGTGCCAGCAGTTCGTCGGGGGAGGGAGAGACCCAGTACTTC. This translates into CASSSSGEGETQYF.

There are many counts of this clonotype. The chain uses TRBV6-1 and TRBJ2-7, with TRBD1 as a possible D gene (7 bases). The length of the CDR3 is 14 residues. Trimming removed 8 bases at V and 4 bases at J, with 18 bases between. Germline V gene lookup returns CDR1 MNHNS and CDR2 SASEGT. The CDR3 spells CASWAEGAAYEQYF. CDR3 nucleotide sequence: TGTGCCAGCTGGGCGGAGGGGGCAGCTTACGAGCAGTACTTC.

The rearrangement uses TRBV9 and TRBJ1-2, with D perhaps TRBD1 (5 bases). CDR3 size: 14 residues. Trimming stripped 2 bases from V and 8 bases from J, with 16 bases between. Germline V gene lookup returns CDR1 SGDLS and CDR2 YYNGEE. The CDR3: CASSVGTGVLGYTF. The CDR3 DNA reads TGTGCCAGCAGCGTCGGAACGGGGGTTTTGGGCTACACCTTC.

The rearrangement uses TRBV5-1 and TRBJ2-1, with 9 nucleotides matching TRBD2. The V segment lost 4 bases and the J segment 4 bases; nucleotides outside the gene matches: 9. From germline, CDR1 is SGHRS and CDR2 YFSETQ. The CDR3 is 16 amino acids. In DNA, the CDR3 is TGCGCCAGCAGCGACGTTGGCGGGGGGGGGTACAATGAGCAGTTCTTC. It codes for CASSDVGGGGYNEQFF.

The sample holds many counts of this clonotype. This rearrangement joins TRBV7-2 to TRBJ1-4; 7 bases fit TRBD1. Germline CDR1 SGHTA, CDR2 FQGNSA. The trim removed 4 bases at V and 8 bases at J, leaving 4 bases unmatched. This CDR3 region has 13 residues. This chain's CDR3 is CASSWTGVEKLFF. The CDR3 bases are TGTGCCAGCAGCTGGACAGGCGTCGAAAAACTGTTTTTT.